The clone carrying this T cell receptor beta chain turned up a few times. The V gene's germline CDR1 is MDHEN and CDR2 SYDVKM. After removal of 1 base from V and 6 bases from J, the junction contained 4 bases not matched to a gene. CDR3 length equals 15 residues. This sample stems from a study of cytomegalovirus exposure and HLA in healthy donors. With 60 Vbeta and 13 Jbeta primers, the PCR was carried out. Produced via immunoSEQ multiplex PCR; TCRdb's table is partial and in-frame only. This repertoire shows about 120,000 clones, around 69% found once; its top ten account for more than 15%. The sequence came from a man aged 45-65 years in good health and CMV-seropositive. The rearrangement links TRBV28 to TRBJ2-7; 12 bases agree with TRBD1. The sample was PBMCs. Here the CDR3 DNA reads TGTGCCAGCAGTTTATCGGGACAGGGGGCTGGCGAGCAGTACTTC. Residues: CASSLSGQGAGEQYF.